What follows are 28 T cell receptor beta chains derived from one specimen sequenced in a study of T cells in Graves' hyperthyroidism and ophthalmopathy. Using RNA transcripts as the source, TCR beta CDR3 regions were amplified. HTBI primers were employed in a first-round RT-PCR of the TCR CDR3. One entry per CDR3 protein results from TCRdb running MiXCR on the multiplex PCR reads. The data contain 600,000 to 700,000 distinct CDR3 sequences, over 40% of them singletons. Sequencing input: peripheral blood or thyroid tissue (not recorded which). The receptor set was obtained from an adult man with Graves' disease, either hyperthyroidism or ophthalmopathy (not recorded which).

The chain's CDR3 is CASSYSRDSKRGNQETQYF. In DNA, the CDR3 is TGTGCCAGCAGCTACTCCCGGGACAGCAAAAGGGGGAACCAAGAGACCCAGTACTTC. J is TRBJ2-5 and V is TRBV2, with TRBD1 matching over 7 bases. The V gene end was trimmed by 6 bases and the J gene end by 0 bases; junction bases not matched to a gene: 19. In germline, CDR1 is SNHLY, CDR2 FYNNEI. The CDR3 has 19 residues.

V and J are TRBV20-1 and TRBJ2-7; 7 bases map to TRBD1. The germline gives CDR1 DFQATT, CDR2 SNEGSKA (reference sequence). The CDR3 consists of 13 residues. Unmatched junction bases numbered 7, after V lost 6 bases and J lost 2 bases. In DNA, the CDR3 is TGCAGTGCCAGGGGGACAGCAACCTACGAGCAGTACTTC. As protein: CSARGTATYEQYF.

This clonotype was seen only a few times. This rearrangement joins TRBV7-9 to TRBJ1-6, with a tentative D call TRBD1 (5 bases). V lost 6 bases to trimming and J lost 7 bases, with 13 bases between them. Germline V gives CDR1 SEHNR, CDR2 FQNEAQ (reference sequence). The CDR3 consists of 14 residues. CDR3 amino acids: CASSRRQSNSPLHF. The CDR3 coding sequence is TGTGCCAGCAGTCGTCGACAGTCGAATTCACCCCTCCACTTT.

The sample holds a few counts of this clonotype. The V gene is TRBV7-2, the J gene TRBJ1-1, with 7 nucleotides matching TRBD1. The CDR3 has 13 amino acids. Germline CDR1 SGHTA, CDR2 FQGNSA. The V and J ends lost 4 bases and 7 bases, in that order; junction bases with no gene match: 6. The CDR3 reads CASSSDRASEAFF. In DNA form, the CDR3 reads TGTGCCAGCAGCTCTGACAGGGCGAGTGAAGCTTTCTTT. Filled out from reference TRBV7-2 and TRBJ1-1, the complete variable domain reads GAGVSQSPSNKVTEKGKDVELRCDPISGHTALYWYRQSLGQGLEFLIYFQGNSAPDKSGLPSDRFSAERTGGSVSTLTIQRTQQEDSAVYLCASSSDRASEAFFGQGTRLTVV.

DNA for the CDR3: TGTGCCAGCAATCAAGGGGGCGAGCAGTACTTC. Protein product: CASNQGGEQYF. The rearrangement joins TRBV12-3 or TRBV12-4 to TRBJ2-7; D is possibly TRBD1 (6 bases). V was pared by 7 bases and J by 6 bases, with 10 bases between. The CDR3 is 11 amino acids.

J is TRBJ2-2 and V is TRBV7-8; TRBD1 matches at 9 bases. Germline-derived CDR1 and CDR2 are SGHVS and FQNEAQ. This CDR3 has 15 residues. The J segment lost 4 bases and the V segment lost 5 bases, leaving 5 bases of the junction unmatched. The CDR3 DNA is TGTGCCAGCAGCAAACAGGGGGCGGTCACCGGGGAGCTGTTTTTT. Residues: CASSKQGAVTGELFF. The full variable domain, rest sourced from reference TRBV7-8 and TRBJ2-2, is GAGVSQSPRYKVAKRGQDVALRCDPISGHVSLFWYQQALGQGPEFLTYFQNEAQLDKSGLPSDRFFAERPEGSVSTLKIQRTQQEDSAVYLCASSKQGAVTGELFFGEGSRLTVL.

This rearrangement joins TRBV9 to TRBJ2-7, with TRBD2 matching over 11 bases. Germline CDR1 SGDLS, CDR2 YYNGEE. The CDR3 extends over 16 amino acids. V lost 4 bases, J lost 2 bases, and 8 bases stayed unmatched. The CDR3 sequence: CASSHHTSGGTYEQYF. The CDR3 DNA reads TGTGCCAGCAGCCACCACACTAGCGGGGGTACCTACGAGCAGTACTTC.

The gene calls are TRBV2 and TRBJ1-1, with TRBD1 identical over 9 bases. After removal of 5 bases from V and 7 bases from J, the junction contained 8 bases not matched to a gene. Germline V lookup: CDR1 SNHLY, CDR2 FYNNEI. This CDR3 is built from 14 residues. In DNA form, the CDR3 reads TGTGCCAGCAGTCCTAGACAGGGGGGAGGTGAAGCTTTCTTT. This sequence encodes CASSPRQGGGEAFF.

This chain uses TRBV14 with TRBJ2-7; TRBD2 agrees at 8 bases. This CDR3 comprises 16 residues. From germline, CDR1 is SGHDN and CDR2 FVKESK. J was trimmed by 4 bases and V by 2 bases; bases with no gene match: 10. CDR3 DNA: TGTGCCAGCAGCCAACGTACGGGGGGGCTTGGATACGAGCAGTACTTC. It codes for CASSQRTGGLGYEQYF.

Here the CDR3 reads CASSLGGGAVSQPQHF. The CDR3 nucleotides are TGTGCCAGCAGTTTAGGCGGAGGGGCTGTGAGTCAGCCCCAGCATTTT. J is TRBJ1-5 and V is TRBV12-3 or TRBV12-4; TRBD1 is a possible D gene (5 bases). V lost 1 base, J lost 6 bases, and 16 bases lay in between. The CDR3 totals 16 residues.

This clonotype was seen only a few times. The chain recombines TRBV7-3 with TRBJ1-5; 8 bases align to TRBD1. The CDR3 is 20 amino acids. Germline CDR1 reads SGHTA; CDR2 reads FQGTGA. V lost 6 bases to trimming and J lost 0 bases; unmatched junction nucleotides: 19. CDR3 nucleotide sequence: TGTGCCAGCAGTCGTCACACCCGGACAGGGAGGGTCGGTAGCAATCAGCCCCAGCATTTT. It specifies CASSRHTRTGRVGSNQPQHF.

This clonotype appeared many times. The chain uses TRBV19 and TRBJ1-5; tentative D call: TRBD1 (6 bases). From germline, CDR1 is LNHDA and CDR2 SQIVND (reference sequence). V shed 0 bases and J shed 4 bases, with 10 bases lying between them. The CDR3 consists of 15 residues. Here the CDR3 reads CASSIDGQGNQPQHF. Written as DNA, the CDR3 is TGTGCCAGTAGTATAGATGGGCAGGGGAATCAGCCCCAGCATTTT. The full variable domain, rest sourced from reference TRBV19 and TRBJ1-5, is DGGITQSPKYLFRKEGQNVTLSCEQNLNHDAMYWYRQDPGQGLRLIYYSQIVNDFQKGDIAEGYSVSREKKESFPLTVTSAQKNPTAFYLCASSIDGQGNQPQHFGDGTRLSIL.

The rearrangement joins TRBV29-1 to TRBJ1-6; tentatively, D is TRBD1 (6 bases). This CDR3 contains 14 residues. In germline, CDR1 is SQVTM, CDR2 ANQGSEA. V lost 6 bases and J lost 6, with 15 bases in between. The CDR3 sequence is CSVASGDTNSPLHF. CDR3 bases: TGCAGCGTAGCCTCGGGGGACACTAATTCACCCCTCCACTTT.

The V call is TRBV7-9, the J call TRBJ1-6; 8 nucleotides match TRBD1. The CDR3 runs to 15 residues. Losses at the gene ends were 8 bases for V and 5 bases for J; bases not matched to a gene: 8. Per germline, CDR1 SEHNR and CDR2 FQNEAQ (reference sequence). CDR3 coding DNA: TGTGCCAGCTCACAGGGACAGGTCGATAATTCACCCCTCCACTTT. It translates to CASSQGQVDNSPLHF.

The chain carries TRBV5-1 and TRBJ2-5; TRBD1 might be the D (6 bases). The germline V gene has CDR1 SGHRS and CDR2 YFSETQ. V was shortened by 5 bases and J by 5 bases, with 13 bases between the two germline ends. The CDR3 is 13 amino acids. For the CDR3, the DNA is TGCGCCAGCAGTGTGGGACATCGGGAGACCCAGTACTTC. Protein: CASSVGHRETQYF. Variable domain in full (rest from reference TRBV5-1 and TRBJ2-5): KAGVTQTPRYLIKTRGQQVTLSCSPISGHRSVSWYQQTPGQGLQFLFEYFSETQRNKGNFPGRFSGRQFSNSRSEMNVSTLELGDSALYLCASSVGHRETQYFGPGTRLLVL.

This clonotype was seen a handful of times. The genes are TRBV20-1 and TRBJ1-5; D may be TRBD1 (6 bases). V was shortened by 0 bases and J by 4 bases, with 16 bases between the two germline ends. This CDR3 contains 16 residues. The germline CDR1 and CDR2 sequences are DFQATT and SNEGSKA (reference sequence). CDR3 sequence (DNA): TGCAGTGCTAGAGATCTCGAGGGGGGGTCGAATCAGCCCCAGCATTTT. It codes for CSARDLEGGSNQPQHF.

The table lists this clonotype with many counts. This rearrangement joins TRBV24-1 to TRBJ2-5, with a tentative D call TRBD2 (5 bases). Germline values: CDR1 KGHDR, CDR2 SFDVKD. The CDR3 has 16 amino acids. V shed 4 bases and J shed 1 base, with 15 bases lying between them. CDR3 sequence (DNA): TGTGCCACCAGTGACGCCCAGACGGGGTCCCAAGAGACCCAGTACTTC. Amino acid sequence: CATSDAQTGSQETQYF.

This clonotype showed up just a few times. The chain has TRBV5-4 and TRBJ1-1, with TRBD1 matching 8 bases. V lost 0 bases and J lost 1; bases outside the gene matches: 11. From germline, CDR1 is SGHNT and CDR2 YYREEE (reference sequence). The CDR3 covers 18 residues. The CDR3 protein is CASSLGGARGTGNTEAFF. CDR3 in DNA: TGTGCCAGCAGCTTGGGGGGTGCTCGCGGGACAGGGAACACTGAAGCTTTCTTT.

The J gene is TRBJ2-7, the V gene TRBV29-1, with TRBD1 matching over 9 bases. The V and J ends lost 6 bases and 2 bases, in that order; junction bases with no gene match: 11. CDR3 length: 15 residues. Germline V gene sequence: CDR1 SQVTM, CDR2 ANQGSEA. The CDR3 DNA reads TGCAGCGTCGCTCCGGGACAGGGAGCCACCTACGAGCAGTACTTC. Residues: CSVAPGQGATYEQYF.

This clonotype was recorded many times. The chain recombines TRBV9 with TRBJ2-5; the D is unclear. V lost 8 bases and J 4 bases, leaving 6 bases between the germline ends. The CDR3 is 10 amino acids. CDR1 is SGDLS, CDR2 YYNGEE, per germline. CDR3 sequence: CASSGETQYF. CDR3 DNA: TGTGCCAGTAGTGGAGAGACCCAGTACTTC.

The rearrangement uses TRBV12-3 or TRBV12-4 and TRBJ1-5; 11 bases align to TRBD1. The CDR3 consists of 15 residues. V lost 3 bases and J lost 11; bases outside the gene matches: 9. CDR3 nucleotides: TGTGCCAGCAGTTTTAGGACAGGGGGCAGGAAGACCCAGCATTTT. Translation gives CASSFRTGGRKTQHF.

J is TRBJ1-1 and V is TRBV6-1, with a possible D match to TRBD1 (5 bases). The CDR3 has 16 amino acids. Between the trimmed V and J ends, which lost 6 bases and 0 bases, there was a span of 17 bases. Germline V lookup: CDR1 MNHNS, CDR2 SASEGT. The CDR3 DNA sequence: TGTGCCAGCAGATCCCCGACCGGGGGATTGAACACTGAAGCTTTCTTT. This translates into CASRSPTGGLNTEAFF.

The DNA of the CDR3 is TGTGCCACCAGCAATGGCCGGGGGGGTGAAAAACTGTTTTTT. This gives the protein CATSNGRGGEKLFF. The chain couples TRBV15 to TRBJ1-4, with D tentatively TRBD1 (5 bases). From germline, CDR1 is LNHNV and CDR2 YYDKDF (reference sequence). Between the trimmed V and J ends, which lost 4 bases and 7 bases, there was a span of 13 bases. This CDR3 has 14 residues.

This clonotype turned up a few times. This chain links TRBV12-3 or TRBV12-4 with TRBJ1-1; D uncertain. The CDR3 is 14 amino acids. This CDR3 is CASGFGVGGTEAFF. In nucleotides, the CDR3 is TGTGCTAGTGGTTTCGGGGTTGGCGGCACTGAAGCTTTCTTT.

Points on this clonotype: A read error may be the cause here, since a much bigger clone is one base away. The rearrangement links TRBV15 to TRBJ2-5, with D possibly TRBD2 on 7 matching bases. Trimming stripped 5 bases from V and 5 bases from J, with 18 bases between. The CDR3 consists of 15 residues. Per germline, CDR1 LNHNV and CDR2 YYDKDF (reference sequence). The CDR3 spells CATSAWGGVEETQYF. The CDR3 bases are TGTGCCACCAGCGCATGGGGGGGCGTGGAGGAGACCCAGTACTTC.

A word on this clonotype: This clone may be a read error of a much larger clone one base away. The V gene is TRBV19, the J gene TRBJ2-1, with D possibly called TRBD1 or TRBD2 (5 bases each). CDR3 length: 12 amino acids. Trimming cost V 9 bases and J 10 bases, with 16 bases left between them. Looked up from germline, CDR1 is LNHDA and CDR2 is SQIVND (reference sequence). As DNA, the CDR3 is TGTGCCAGCAGCGTCGGGACCTACGAGCAGTTCTTC. Its translation is CASSVGTYEQFF.

As concerns this clonotype: This sequence may be a read error, since a much larger clone differs from it by one base. The chain links TRBV7-9 to TRBJ2-5; TRBD1 is a possible D gene (6 bases). The CDR3 loop spans 15 amino acids. The V gene's germline CDR1 is SEHNR and CDR2 FQNEAQ (reference sequence). CDR3 DNA: TGTGCCAGCAGCTTAGGAGGTAGCGAGGGGGAGACCCGGTACTTC. Its translation is CASSLGGSEGETRYF.

J is TRBJ1-2 and V is TRBV5-1, with 8 bases matching TRBD1. This CDR3 has 16 residues. The germline V gene encodes CDR1 SGHRS and CDR2 YFSETQ. J gave up 4 bases and V 4 bases, and 12 bases lay outside the gene matches. The DNA for the CDR3 is TGCGCCAGCAGCATAGGGACAGGTACCCCCGGCTATGGCTACACCTTC. Translated, it gives CASSIGTGTPGYGYTF.